This T cell receptor beta chain was sequenced in a study of vaccination effects on CD4 cells after COVID-19. Study results and caveats: By a late point after vaccination, infection- and vaccine-induced clones had shrunk markedly through clonal contraction.

At the end of about 9 days of culture, CD4+ T cells were isolated. The participants, recipients of two vaccine doses, got either BNT162b2 or mRNA-1273. Sequenced by immunoSEQ multiplex PCR; TCRdb stores in-frame clones only, minus some. The sample lists tens of thousands of clones, less than 75% occurring once. This CDR3 is built from 13 residues. Germline trimming cut 3 bases from V and 8 bases from J; bases unmatched to any gene: 4. Concerning this clone itself: Its target is not known.

This TCR derives from a human donor who received a COVID-19 vaccine. The specimen comprised CD4+ T cells from PBMCs cultured without peptide, sampled after COVID-19 vaccination. The rearrangement joins TRBV12-3 or TRBV12-4 to TRBJ1-2; TRBD1 agrees at 9 bases. As DNA, the CDR3 is TGTGCCAGCAGTTTCGGACAGGGGAAGGGCTACACCTTC. Its translation is CASSFGQGKGYTF.